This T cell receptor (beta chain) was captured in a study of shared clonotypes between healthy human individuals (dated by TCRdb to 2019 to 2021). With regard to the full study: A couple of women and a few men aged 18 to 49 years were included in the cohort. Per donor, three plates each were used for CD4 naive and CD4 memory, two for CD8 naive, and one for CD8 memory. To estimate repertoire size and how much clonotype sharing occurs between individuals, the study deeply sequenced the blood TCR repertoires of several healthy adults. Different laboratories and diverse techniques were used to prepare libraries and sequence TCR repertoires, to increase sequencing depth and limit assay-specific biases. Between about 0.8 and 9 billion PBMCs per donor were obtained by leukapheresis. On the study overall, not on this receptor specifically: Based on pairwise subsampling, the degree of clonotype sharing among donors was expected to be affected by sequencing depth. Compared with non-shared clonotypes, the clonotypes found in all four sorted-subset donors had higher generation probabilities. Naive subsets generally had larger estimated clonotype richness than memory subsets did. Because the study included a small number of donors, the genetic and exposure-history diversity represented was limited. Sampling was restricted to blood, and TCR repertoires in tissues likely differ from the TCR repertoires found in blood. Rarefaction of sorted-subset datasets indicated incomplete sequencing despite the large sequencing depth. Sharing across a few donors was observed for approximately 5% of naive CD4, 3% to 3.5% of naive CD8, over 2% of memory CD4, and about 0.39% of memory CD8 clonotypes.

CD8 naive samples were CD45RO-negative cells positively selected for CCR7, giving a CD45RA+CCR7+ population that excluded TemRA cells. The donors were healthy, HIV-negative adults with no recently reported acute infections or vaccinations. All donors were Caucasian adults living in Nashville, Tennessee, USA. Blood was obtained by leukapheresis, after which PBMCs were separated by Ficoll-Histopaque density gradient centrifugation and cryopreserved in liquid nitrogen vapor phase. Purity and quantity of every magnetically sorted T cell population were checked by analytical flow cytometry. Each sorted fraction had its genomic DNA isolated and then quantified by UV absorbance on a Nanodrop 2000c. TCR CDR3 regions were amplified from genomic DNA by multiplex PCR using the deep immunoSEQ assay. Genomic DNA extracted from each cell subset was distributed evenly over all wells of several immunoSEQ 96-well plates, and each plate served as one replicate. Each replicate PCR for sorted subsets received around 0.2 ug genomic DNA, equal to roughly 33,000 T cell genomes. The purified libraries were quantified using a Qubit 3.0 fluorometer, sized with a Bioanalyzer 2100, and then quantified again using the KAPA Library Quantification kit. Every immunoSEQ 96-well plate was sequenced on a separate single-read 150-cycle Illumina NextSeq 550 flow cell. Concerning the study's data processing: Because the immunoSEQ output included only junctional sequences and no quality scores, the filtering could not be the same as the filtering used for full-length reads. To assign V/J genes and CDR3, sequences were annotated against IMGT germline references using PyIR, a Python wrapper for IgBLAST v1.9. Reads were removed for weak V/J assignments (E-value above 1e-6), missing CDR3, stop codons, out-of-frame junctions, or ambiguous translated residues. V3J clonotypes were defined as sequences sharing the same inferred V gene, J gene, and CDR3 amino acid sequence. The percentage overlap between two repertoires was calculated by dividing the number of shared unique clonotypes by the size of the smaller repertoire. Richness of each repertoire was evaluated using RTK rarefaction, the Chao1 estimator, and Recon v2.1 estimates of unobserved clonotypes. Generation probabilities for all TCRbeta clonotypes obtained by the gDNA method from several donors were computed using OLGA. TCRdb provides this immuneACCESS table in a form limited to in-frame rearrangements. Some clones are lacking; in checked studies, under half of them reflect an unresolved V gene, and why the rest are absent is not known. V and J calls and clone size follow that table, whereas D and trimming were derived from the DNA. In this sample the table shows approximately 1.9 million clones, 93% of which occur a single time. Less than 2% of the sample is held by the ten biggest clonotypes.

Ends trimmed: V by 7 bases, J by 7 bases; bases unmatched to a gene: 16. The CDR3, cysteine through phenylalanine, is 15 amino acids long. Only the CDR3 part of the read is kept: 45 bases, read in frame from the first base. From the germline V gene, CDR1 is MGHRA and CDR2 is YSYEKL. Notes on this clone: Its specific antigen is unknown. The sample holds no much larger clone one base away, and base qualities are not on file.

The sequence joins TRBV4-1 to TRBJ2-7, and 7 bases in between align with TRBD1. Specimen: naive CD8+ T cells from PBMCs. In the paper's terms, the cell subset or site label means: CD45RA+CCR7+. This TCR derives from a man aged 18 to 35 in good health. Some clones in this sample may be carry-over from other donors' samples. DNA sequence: TGCGCCAGCACCCCGATGCTGACAGGGAGTTATGAGCAGTACTTC. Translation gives CASTPMLTGSYEQYF.